This is a list of T cell receptor beta chains from one sample in a study of regulatory T cells in long-lasting Graves disease. Each CDR3 protein gets one entry after TCRdb re-called the multiplex PCR reads with MiXCR. Among a few hundred thousand distinct CDR3 sequences listed, approximately 10% were seen once. This same sample was also part of a study on T cells in Graves' hyperthyroidism and ophthalmopathy.

The sample here was peripheral blood mononuclear cells (PBMCs), taken at new diagnosis, from a patient treated with antithyroid drugs. The receptors were sampled from a woman younger than 30 with Graves disease. Each CDR3 is given without its conserved first and last residue. The order of the fields is V gene, CDR3 length, CDR3 protein.

V gene: TRBV7-8
CDR3 length: 14
CDR3 protein: ASTLLAPKGTDTQY

V gene: TRBV4-2
CDR3 length: 15
CDR3 protein: ASSQGTSGGAIHEQY

V gene: TRBV5-1
CDR3 length: 14
CDR3 protein: ASSRDGATTNEKLF

V gene: TRBV11-1
CDR3 length: 10
CDR3 protein: ASAKGDTEAF

V gene: TRBV6-1
CDR3 length: 11
CDR3 protein: ASKPLWGWHQH

V gene: TRBV28
CDR3 length: 14
CDR3 protein: AVATHGTGEQETQY

V gene: TRBV3-1
CDR3 length: 15
CDR3 protein: ASSQDRGREWSVGYT

V gene: TRBV7-9
CDR3 length: 11
CDR3 protein: ASSLEAAGELF

V gene: TRBV12-3/TRBV12-4
CDR3 length: 15
CDR3 protein: ASLSGGSPSNYNEQF

V gene: TRBV9
CDR3 length: 12
CDR3 protein: ASSVGLPGNIQY

V gene: TRBV29-1
CDR3 length: 9
CDR3 protein: SVTGSLGQY